The clone carrying this TCR beta chain was observed a single time. Antigen unknown. The CDR3 contains 14 residues. CDR1 MDHEN and CDR2 SYDVKM come from the germline V gene. V lost 8 bases to trimming and J lost 0 bases, with 13 bases between them. This entry comes from a study of OX40 agonist ivuxolimab in advanced cancers. General study points: It was not determined which antigens were specifically recognized by the peripheral T cells that had undergone clonal expansion.

TCRdb's table, derived via immunoSEQ multiplex PCR, lists solely in-frame clones and lacks some. The profile shows more than 100,000 clones, approximately 90% of them singletons. The source was CD4+ or CD8+ T cells sorted from blood, collected in a trial of the OX40 agonist ivuxolimab. The chain links TRBV28 to TRBJ1-1, with D unclear. The sequence was collected from an adult with an advanced solid tumor such as melanoma, head and neck, liver or kidney cancer. The CDR3 sequence: CASAVPSMNTEAFF. CDR3 nucleotide sequence: TGTGCCAGCGCCGTACCAAGCATGAACACTGAAGCTTTCTTT.